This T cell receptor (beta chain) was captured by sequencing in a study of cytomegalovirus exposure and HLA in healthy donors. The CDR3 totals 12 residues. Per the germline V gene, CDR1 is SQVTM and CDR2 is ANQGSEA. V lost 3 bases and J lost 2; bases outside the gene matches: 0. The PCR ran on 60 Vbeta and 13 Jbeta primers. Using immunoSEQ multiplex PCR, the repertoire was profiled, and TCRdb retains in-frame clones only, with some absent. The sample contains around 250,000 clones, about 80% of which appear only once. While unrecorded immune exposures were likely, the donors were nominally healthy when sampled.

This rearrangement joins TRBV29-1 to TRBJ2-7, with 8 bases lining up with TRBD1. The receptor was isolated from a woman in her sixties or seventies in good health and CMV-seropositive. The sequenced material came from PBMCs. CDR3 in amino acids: CSVEDRAYEQYF. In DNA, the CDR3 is TGCAGCGTTGAGGACAGGGCCTACGAGCAGTACTTC.